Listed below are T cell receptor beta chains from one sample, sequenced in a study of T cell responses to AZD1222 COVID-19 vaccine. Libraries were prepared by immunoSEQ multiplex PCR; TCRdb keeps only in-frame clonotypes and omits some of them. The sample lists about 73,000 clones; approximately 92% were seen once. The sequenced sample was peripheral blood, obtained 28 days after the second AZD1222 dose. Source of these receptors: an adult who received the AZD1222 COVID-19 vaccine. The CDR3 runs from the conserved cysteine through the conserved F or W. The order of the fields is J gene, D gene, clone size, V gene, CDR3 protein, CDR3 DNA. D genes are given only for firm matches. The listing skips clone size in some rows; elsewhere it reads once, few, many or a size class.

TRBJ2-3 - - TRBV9 CASSVGRGWTDTQYF TGTGCCAGCAGCGTAGGTCGGGGCTGGACAGATACGCAGTATTTT
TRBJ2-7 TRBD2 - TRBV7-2 CASRSGGPPYEQYF TGTGCCAGCAGAAGCGGGGGGCCGCCCTACGAGCAGTACTTC
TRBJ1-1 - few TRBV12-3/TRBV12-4 CASSPQRVAEAFF TGTGCCAGCAGTCCCCAACGCGTGGCTGAAGCTTTCTTT
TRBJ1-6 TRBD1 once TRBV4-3 CASSRARDRMHSPLHF TGCGCCAGCAGCCGAGCCCGGGACAGGATGCATTCACCCCTCCACTTT
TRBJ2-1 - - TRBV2 CASRDGDSYNEQFF TGTGCCAGCAGGGATGGGGATTCCTACAATGAGCAGTTCTTC
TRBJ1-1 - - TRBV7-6 CASSLNDPTEGVLTAFF TGTGCCAGCAGCTTAAACGACCCCACAGAAGGGGTACTGACGGCTTTCTTT
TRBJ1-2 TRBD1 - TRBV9 CASSVQDRGQYGYTF TGTGCCAGCAGCGTACAGGACAGGGGGCAGTATGGCTACACCTTC
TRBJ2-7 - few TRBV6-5 CASSYSKGSSSDEQYF TGTGCCAGCAGTTACTCGAAGGGCAGTTCCTCCGACGAGCAGTACTTC
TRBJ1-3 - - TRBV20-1 CSASPSNPFGNTIYF TGCAGTGCTAGTCCCTCCAATCCCTTTGGAAACACCATATATTTT
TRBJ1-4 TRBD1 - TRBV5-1 CASSSGDRSNEKLFF TGCGCCAGCAGCTCGGGGGACAGATCTAATGAAAAACTGTTTTTT
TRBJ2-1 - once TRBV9 CASSPDRSDNEQFF TGTGCCAGCAGCCCGGACCGCAGCGACAATGAGCAGTTCTTC
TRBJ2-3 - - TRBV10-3 CAISGMGTDTQYF TGTGCCATCAGCGGAATGGGCACAGATACGCAGTATTTT
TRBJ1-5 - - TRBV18 CASSPGLQGNQPQHF TGTGCCAGCTCACCCGGGCTCCAGGGCAATCAGCCCCAGCATTTT
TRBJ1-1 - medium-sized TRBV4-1 CASSPQEGSTEAFF TGCGCCAGCAGCCCTCAGGAGGGGAGCACTGAAGCTTTCTTT
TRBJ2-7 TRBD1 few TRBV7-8 CASSWNGTGVHEQYF TGTGCCAGCAGCTGGAACGGGACAGGGGTCCACGAGCAGTACTTC
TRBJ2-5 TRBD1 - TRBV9 CASSGDREETQYF TGTGCCAGCAGCGGGGACAGGGAAGAGACCCAGTACTTC
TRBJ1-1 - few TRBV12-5 CASGQSIGAEAFF TGTGCTAGTGGCCAATCCATAGGAGCTGAAGCTTTCTTT
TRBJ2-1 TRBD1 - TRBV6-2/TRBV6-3 CASSYPPWDRVMSSYNEQFF TGTGCCAGCAGTTACCCACCCTGGGACAGGGTGATGAGCTCCTACAATGAGCAGTTCTTC
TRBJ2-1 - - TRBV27 CASSNAVFDEQFF TGTGCCAGCAGCAACGCGGTGTTCGATGAGCAGTTCTTC
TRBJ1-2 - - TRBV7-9 CASSLGATVNYGYTF TGTGCCAGCAGTTTAGGTGCGACAGTTAACTATGGCTACACCTTC
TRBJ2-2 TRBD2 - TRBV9 CASSPSASGRGGELFF TGTGCCAGCAGCCCGTCGGCTAGCGGGAGAGGCGGGGAGCTGTTTTTT
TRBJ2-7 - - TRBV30 CAWSVNRYSYEQYF TGTGCCTGGAGTGTCAACAGATACTCCTACGAGCAGTACTTC
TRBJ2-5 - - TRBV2 CASSPDSQETQYF TGTGCCAGCAGTCCGGACAGTCAAGAGACCCAGTACTTC
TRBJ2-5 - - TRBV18 CASSPLGTEETQYF TGTGCCAGCTCTCCCCTCGGGACGGAAGAGACCCAGTACTTC
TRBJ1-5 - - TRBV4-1 CASSQDMGRGPEPQHF TGCGCCAGCAGCCAAGATATGGGGCGGGGGCCGGAGCCCCAGCATTTT
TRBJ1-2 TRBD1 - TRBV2 CASSEAPTGPYGYTF TGTGCCAGCAGTGAAGCGCCGACAGGGCCCTATGGCTACACCTTC
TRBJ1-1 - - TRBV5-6 CASSFRGLGNTEAFF TGTGCCAGCAGCTTTCGGGGGCTCGGGAACACTGAAGCTTTCTTT
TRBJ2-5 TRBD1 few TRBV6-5 CASSYLGQSQETQYF TGTGCCAGCAGTTACTTGGGACAGAGCCAAGAGACCCAGTACTTC
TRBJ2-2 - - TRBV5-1 CASSTRTTSTGELFF TGCGCCAGCAGCACCCGGACTACCTCTACCGGGGAGCTGTTTTTT
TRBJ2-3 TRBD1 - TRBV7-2 CASSELGQGRTDTQYF TGTGCCAGCAGCGAATTGGGACAGGGGAGAACAGATACGCAGTATTTT
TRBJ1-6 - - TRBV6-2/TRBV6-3 CASSYLGGKGNSPLHF TGTGCCAGCAGTTACCTTGGCGGAAAGGGGAATTCACCCCTCCACTTT
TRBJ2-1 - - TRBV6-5 CASSYSRAAEQFF TGTGCCAGCAGTTACTCGAGGGCCGCTGAGCAGTTCTTC
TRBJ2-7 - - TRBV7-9 CASSPPDRPYEQYF TGTGCCAGCAGCCCCCCAGACAGACCCTACGAGCAGTACTTC